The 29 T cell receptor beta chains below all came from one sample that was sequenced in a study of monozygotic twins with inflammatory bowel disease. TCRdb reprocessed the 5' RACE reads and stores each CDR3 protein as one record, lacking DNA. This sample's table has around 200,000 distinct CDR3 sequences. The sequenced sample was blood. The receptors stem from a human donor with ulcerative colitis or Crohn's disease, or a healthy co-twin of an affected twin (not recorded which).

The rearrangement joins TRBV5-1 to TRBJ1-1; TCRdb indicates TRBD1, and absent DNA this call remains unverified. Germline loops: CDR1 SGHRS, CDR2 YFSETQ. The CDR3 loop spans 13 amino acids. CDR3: CASSTYRGTEAFF.

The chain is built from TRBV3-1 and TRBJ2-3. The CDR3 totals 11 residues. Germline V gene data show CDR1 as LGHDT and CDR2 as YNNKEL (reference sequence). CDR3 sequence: CASSQRDTQYF.

CDR3 in amino acids: CASTLSTGDEQFF. The chain employs TRBV12-3 or TRBV12-4 and TRBJ2-1; TCRdb's D call of TRBD1 is untestable without DNA. CDR3 length equals 13 residues.

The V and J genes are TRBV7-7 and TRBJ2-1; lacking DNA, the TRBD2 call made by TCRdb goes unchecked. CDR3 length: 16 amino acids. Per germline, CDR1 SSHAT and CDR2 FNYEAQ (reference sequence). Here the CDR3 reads CASTPLSAGGINEQFF.

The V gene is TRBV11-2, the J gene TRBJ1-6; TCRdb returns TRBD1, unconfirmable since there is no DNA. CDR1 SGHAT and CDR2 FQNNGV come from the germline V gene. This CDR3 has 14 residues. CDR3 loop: CASTKGIGNSPLHF.

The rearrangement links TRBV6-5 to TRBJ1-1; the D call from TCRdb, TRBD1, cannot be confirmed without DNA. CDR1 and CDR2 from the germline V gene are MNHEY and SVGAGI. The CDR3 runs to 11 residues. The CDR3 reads CASSYGGEAFF.

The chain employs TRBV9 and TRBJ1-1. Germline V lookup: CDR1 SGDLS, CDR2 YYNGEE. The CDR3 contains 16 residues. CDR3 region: CASSVPGGEGNTEAFF.

This CDR3 reads CASSLAGAGYQETQYF. The chain carries TRBV11-2 and TRBJ2-5; TCRdb's D call, TRBD2, is unchecked because there is no DNA. The CDR3 extends over 16 amino acids. The germline V gene encodes CDR1 SGHAT and CDR2 FQNNGV.

CDR3 amino acids: CASSEQILDSSASTDTQYF. The genes are TRBV18 and TRBJ2-3; there is no DNA to check the TCRdb D call of TRBD1. This CDR3 spans 19 amino acids. Germline assignment: CDR1 KGHSH and CDR2 LQKENI. Complete variable domain (other parts from reference TRBV18 and TRBJ2-3): NAGVMQNPRHLVRRRGQEARLRCSPMKGHSHVYWYRQLPEEGLKFMVYLQKENIIDESGMPKERFSAEFPKEGPSILRIQQVVRGDSAAYFCASSEQILDSSASTDTQYFGPGTRLTVL.

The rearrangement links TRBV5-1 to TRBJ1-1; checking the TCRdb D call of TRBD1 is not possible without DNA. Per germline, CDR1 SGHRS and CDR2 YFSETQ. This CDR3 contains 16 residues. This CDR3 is CASSLWGSKIPLEAFF.

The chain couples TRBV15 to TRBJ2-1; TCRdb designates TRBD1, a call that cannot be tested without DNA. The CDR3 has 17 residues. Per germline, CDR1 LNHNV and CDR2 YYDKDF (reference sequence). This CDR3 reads CATSRVDRRFYNNEQFF. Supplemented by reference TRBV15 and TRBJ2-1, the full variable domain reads DAMVIQNPRYQVTQFGKPVTLSCSQTLNHNVMYWYQQKSSQAPKLLFHYYDKDFNNEADTPDNFQSRRPNTSFCFLDIRSPGLGDTAMYLCATSRVDRRFYNNEQFFGPGTRLTVL.

CDR3 sequence reads: CASSLRQATTEAFF. The chain recombines TRBV12-3 or TRBV12-4 with TRBJ1-1. This CDR3 is 14 amino acids long.

The CDR3 loop reads CASRPPGHRAYEQYF. The rearrangement links TRBV12-3 or TRBV12-4 to TRBJ2-7; no DNA is available, so the TRBD1 call from TCRdb remains unchecked. This CDR3 has 15 residues.

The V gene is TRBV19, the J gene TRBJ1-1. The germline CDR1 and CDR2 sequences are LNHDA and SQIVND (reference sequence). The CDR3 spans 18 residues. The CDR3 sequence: CASSIGWQAQIANTEAFF.

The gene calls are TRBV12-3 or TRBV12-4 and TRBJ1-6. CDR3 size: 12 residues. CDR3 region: CASRFVDSPLHF.

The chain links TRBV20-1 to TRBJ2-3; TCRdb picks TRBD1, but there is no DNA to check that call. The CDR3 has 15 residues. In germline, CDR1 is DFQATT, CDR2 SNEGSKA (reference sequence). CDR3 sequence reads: CSVGTGWSRTDTQYF.

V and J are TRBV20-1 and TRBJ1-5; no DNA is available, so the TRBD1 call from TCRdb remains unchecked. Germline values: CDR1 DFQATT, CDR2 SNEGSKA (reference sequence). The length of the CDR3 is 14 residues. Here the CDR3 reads CSANRRGEGQPQHF.

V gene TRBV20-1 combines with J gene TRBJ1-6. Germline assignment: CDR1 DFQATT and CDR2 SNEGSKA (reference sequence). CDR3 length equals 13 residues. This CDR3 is CSASKDHDSPLHF.

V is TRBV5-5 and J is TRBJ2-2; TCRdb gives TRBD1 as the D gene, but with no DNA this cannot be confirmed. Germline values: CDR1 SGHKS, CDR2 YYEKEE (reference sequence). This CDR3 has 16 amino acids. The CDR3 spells CASSSTGTPNTGELFF. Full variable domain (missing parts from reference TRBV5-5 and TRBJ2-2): DAGVTQSPTHLIKTRGQQVTLRCSPISGHKSVSWYQQVLGQGPQFIFQYYEKEERGRGNFPDRFSARQFPNYSSELNVNALLLGDSALYLCASSSTGTPNTGELFFGEGSRLTVL.

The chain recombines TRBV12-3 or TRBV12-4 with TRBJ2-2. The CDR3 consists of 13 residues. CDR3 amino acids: CASSLRKTGELFF.

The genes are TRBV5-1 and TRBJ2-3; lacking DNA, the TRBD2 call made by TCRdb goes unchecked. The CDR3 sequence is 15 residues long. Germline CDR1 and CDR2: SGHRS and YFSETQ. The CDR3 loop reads CASSLSPGPTDTQYF.

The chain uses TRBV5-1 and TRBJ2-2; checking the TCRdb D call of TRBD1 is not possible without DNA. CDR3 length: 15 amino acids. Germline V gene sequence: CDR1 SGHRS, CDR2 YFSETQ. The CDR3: CASEQGAFNTGELFF. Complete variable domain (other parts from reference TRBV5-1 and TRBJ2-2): KAGVTQTPRYLIKTRGQQVTLSCSPISGHRSVSWYQQTPGQGLQFLFEYFSETQRNKGNFPGRFSGRQFSNSRSEMNVSTLELGDSALYLCASEQGAFNTGELFFGEGSRLTVL.

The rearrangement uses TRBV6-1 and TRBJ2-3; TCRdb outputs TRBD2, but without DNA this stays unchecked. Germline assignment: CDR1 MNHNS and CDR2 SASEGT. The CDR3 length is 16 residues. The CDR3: CASRPGLSRNTDTQYF.

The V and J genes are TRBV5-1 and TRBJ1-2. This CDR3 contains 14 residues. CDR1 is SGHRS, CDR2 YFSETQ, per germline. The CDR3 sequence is CASSLDDSNYGYTF.

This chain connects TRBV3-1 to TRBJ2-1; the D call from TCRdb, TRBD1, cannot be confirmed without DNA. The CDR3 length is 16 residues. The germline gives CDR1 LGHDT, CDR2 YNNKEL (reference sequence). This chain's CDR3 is CASSQVRRGKEDEQFF.

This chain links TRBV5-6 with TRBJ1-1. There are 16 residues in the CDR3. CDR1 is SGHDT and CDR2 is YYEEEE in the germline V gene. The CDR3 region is CASSLAWTDMNTEAFF.

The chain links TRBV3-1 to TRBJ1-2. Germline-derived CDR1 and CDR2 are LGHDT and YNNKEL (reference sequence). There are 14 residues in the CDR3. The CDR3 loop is CASSQGPRNYGYTF. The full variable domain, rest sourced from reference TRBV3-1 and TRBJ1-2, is DTAVSQTPKYLVTQMGNDKSIKCEQNLGHDTMYWYKQDSKKFLKIMFSYNNKELIINETVPNRFSPKSPDKAHLNLHINSLELGDSAVYFCASSQGPRNYGYTFGSGTRLTVV.

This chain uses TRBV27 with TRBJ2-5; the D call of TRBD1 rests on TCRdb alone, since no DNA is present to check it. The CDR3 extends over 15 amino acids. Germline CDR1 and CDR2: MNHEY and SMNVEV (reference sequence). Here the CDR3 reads CASRRGQALQETQYF.

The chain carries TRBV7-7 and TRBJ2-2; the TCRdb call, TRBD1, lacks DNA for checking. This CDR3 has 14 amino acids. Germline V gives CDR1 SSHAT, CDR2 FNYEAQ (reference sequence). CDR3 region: CASSTRTGTGELFF.